This TCR beta chain is drawn from a study of PD-L1 blockade in urothelial cancer. Assay: immunoSEQ multiplex PCR; the TCRdb copy retains only in-frame clones and omits some. The table lists 30,000 to 45,000 clones, more than 80% of them singletons. CDR1 and CDR2 (germline): SGHNT, YYREEE (reference sequence). Trimming stripped 6 bases from V and 2 bases from J, with 17 bases between. CDR3 size: 15 residues. Time point of the sample: peripheral blood 6 weeks after treatment start. The gene calls are TRBV5-4 and TRBJ1-2; D perhaps matches TRBD1 (6 bases). The source was PBMCs, collected around atezolizumab (anti-PD-L1) treatment. The clonotype was recovered from a man in his forties with urothelial cancer. CDR3 bases: TGTGCCAGCACGACGCGGGGGGGCGGGAACTATGGCTACACCTTC. This sequence encodes CASTTRGGGNYGYTF.